This T cell receptor beta chain was obtained from a study of T-cell reconstitution after alpha-beta-depleted transplantation in children listed by TCRdb under 2016. At the level of the whole study: Using TCR repertoire profiling, the study quantitatively followed how T-cell immune reconstitution unfolded in children after TCRalphabeta/CD19-depleted allogeneic hematopoietic cell transplantation.

This sample's treatment or condition label indicates: allogeneic hematopoietic cell transplantation with graft depleted of TCRalphabeta T cells and CD19 B cells. The transplant recipients were children given TCRalphabeta/CD19-depleted allogeneic hematopoietic cell grafts. Receptor libraries were prepared by PCR. Instrument used: Illumina HiSeq 2500. To normalize quantification of the TCRbeta repertoire, the TCR libraries were built with molecular barcoding that relied on unique molecular identifiers. TCRdb cleaned the public reads at Q25 with fastp, built clones with MiXCR and kept in-frame beta chains. Identical CDR3 protein sequences are pooled into one entry, listed with their most common genes and DNA. The table for this sample lists hundreds of thousands of distinct CDR3 sequences; roughly 7.7% of them were counted only once. The ten largest clones add up to nearly 6.5% of the sample. The study at large found these results: The apparently early recovery of alphabetaT-cell counts about two months after transplant reportedly depended on only several hundred rapidly expanded clones that came from non-depleted graft cells. The high TCRbeta diversity at day 60 in some patients was ascribed to recipient T cells and intrathymic progenitors that had survived conditioning. Over the following months the frequencies of hyperexpanded clones went down, and after one year T-cell counts and TCRbeta diversity were mostly credited to newly produced T cells.

The CDR3 has 17 amino acids, counting the end cysteine and phenylalanine. The only DNA kept is the CDR3, 51 bases in frame from the first base. In the germline V gene, CDR1 corresponds to SQVTM and CDR2 to ANQGSEA. Ends trimmed: V by 5 bases, J by 3 bases; bases unmatched to a gene: 18. This clonotype was seen at least ten times. Its binding antigen is unknown. Per-base qualities were not stored, and no clone one base away is much larger. The TCR originated in a male patient aged 10-17 years who had a stem cell transplant for acute lymphoblastic leukemia, so the T cells may come from the graft donor. The V gene is TRBV29-1 and the J gene is TRBJ2-5; a stretch of 7 junction bases matches TRBD2. Sequences were derived from PBMCs, mostly from graft donor cells, sampled 180 days after TCRalphabeta/CD19-depleted stem cell transplant. DNA sequence: TGCAGCGTTACCCCTCTGGCGGGAGTATTAGGGGAAGAGACCCAGTACTTC. This codes for CSVTPLAGVLGEETQYF.